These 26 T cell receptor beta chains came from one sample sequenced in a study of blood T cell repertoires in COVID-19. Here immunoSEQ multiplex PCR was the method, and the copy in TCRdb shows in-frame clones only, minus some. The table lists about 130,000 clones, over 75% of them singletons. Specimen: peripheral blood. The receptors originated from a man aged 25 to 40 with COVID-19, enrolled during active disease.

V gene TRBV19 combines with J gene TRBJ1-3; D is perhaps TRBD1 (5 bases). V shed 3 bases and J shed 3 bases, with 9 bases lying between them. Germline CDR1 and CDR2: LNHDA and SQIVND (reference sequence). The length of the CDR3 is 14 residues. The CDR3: CASSIGTVGNTIYF. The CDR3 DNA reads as TGTGCCAGTAGTATTGGGACTGTTGGAAACACCATATATTTT.

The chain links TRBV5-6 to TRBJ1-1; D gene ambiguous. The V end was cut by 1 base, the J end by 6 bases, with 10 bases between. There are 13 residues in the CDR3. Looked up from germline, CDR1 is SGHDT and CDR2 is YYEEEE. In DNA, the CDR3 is TGTGCCAGCAGCTTGAAGTTCCGCGCTGAAGCTTTCTTT. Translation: CASSLKFRAEAFF.

The CDR3: CASSPLDRESTEAFF. As DNA, the CDR3 is TGTGCCAGCAGCCCATTAGACAGGGAGTCCACTGAAGCTTTCTTT. The chain uses TRBV3-1 (or the pseudogene TRBV3-2) and TRBJ1-1, with TRBD1 identical over 7 bases. The CDR3 contains 15 residues. Germline CDR1 is LGHDT and CDR2 is YNNKEL (reference sequence). V shed 4 bases and J 4 bases; nucleotides not matched to a gene: 9.

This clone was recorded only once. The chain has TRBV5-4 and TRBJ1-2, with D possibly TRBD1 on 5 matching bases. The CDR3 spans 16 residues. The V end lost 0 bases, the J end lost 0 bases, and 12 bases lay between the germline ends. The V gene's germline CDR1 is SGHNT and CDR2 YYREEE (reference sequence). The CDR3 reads CASSLGGAVSNYGYTF. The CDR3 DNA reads TGTGCCAGCAGCTTGGGTGGGGCCGTATCTAACTATGGCTACACCTTC. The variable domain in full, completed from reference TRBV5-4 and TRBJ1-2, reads ETGVTQSPTHLIKTRGQQVTLRCSSQSGHNTVSWYQQALGQGPQFIFQYYREEENGRGNFPPRFSGLQFPNYSSELNVNALELDDSALYLCASSLGGAVSNYGYTFGSGTRLTVV.

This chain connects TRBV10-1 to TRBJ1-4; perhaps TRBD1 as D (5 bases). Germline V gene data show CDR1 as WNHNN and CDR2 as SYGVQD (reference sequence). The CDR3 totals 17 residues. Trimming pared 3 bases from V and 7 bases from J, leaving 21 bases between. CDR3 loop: CASSDLIPTGWGEKLFF. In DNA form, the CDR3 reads TGCGCCAGCAGTGATCTCATCCCTACAGGATGGGGTGAAAAACTGTTTTTT.

The CDR3 here is CATNEGRVRPTEAFF. CDR3 nucleotide sequence: TGTGCCACCAACGAGGGTCGAGTTCGACCCACTGAAGCTTTCTTT. The chain employs TRBV15 and TRBJ1-1, with unresolved D. V was trimmed by 7 bases and J by 4 bases, leaving 19 bases between them. The length of the CDR3 is 15 residues. CDR1 is LNHNV, CDR2 YYDKDF, per germline (reference sequence). Filled out from reference TRBV15 and TRBJ1-1, the complete variable domain reads DAMVIQNPRYQVTQFGKPVTLSCSQTLNHNVMYWYQQKSSQAPKLLFHYYDKDFNNEADTPDNFQSRRPNTSFCFLDIRSPGLGDTAMYLCATNEGRVRPTEAFFGQGTRLTVV.

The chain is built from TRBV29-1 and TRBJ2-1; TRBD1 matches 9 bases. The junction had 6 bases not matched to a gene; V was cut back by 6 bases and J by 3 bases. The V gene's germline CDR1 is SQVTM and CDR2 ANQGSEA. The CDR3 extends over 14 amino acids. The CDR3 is CSVNPGQGYNEQFF. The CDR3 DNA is TGCAGCGTGAACCCGGGACAGGGCTACAATGAGCAGTTCTTC.

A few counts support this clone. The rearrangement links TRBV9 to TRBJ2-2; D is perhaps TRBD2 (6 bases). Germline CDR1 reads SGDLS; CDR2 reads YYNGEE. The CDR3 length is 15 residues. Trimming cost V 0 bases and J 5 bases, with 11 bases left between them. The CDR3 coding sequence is TGTGCCAGCAGCGTAGCGGGGGATGGGACCGGGGAGCTGTTTTTT. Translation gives CASSVAGDGTGELFF. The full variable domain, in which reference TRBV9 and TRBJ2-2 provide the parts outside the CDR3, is DSGVTQTPKHLITATGQRVTLRCSPRSGDLSVYWYQQSLDQGLQFLIQYYNGEERAKGNILERFSAQQFPDLHSELNLSSLELGDSALYFCASSVAGDGTGELFFGEGSRLTVL.

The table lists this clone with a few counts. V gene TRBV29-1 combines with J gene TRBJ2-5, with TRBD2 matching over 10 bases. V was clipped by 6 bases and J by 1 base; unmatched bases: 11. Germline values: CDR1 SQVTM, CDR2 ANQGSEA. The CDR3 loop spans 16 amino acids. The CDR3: CSVLPLAGALQETQYF. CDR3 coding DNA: TGCAGCGTACTTCCTCTAGCGGGGGCCCTCCAAGAGACCCAGTACTTC.

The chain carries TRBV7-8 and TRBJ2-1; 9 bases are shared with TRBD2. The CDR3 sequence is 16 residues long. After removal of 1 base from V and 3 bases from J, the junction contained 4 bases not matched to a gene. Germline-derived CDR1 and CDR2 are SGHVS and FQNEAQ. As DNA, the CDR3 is TGTGCCAGCAGCTTAGGGGCGGGAGGGGGCTACAATGAGCAGTTCTTC. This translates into CASSLGAGGGYNEQFF.

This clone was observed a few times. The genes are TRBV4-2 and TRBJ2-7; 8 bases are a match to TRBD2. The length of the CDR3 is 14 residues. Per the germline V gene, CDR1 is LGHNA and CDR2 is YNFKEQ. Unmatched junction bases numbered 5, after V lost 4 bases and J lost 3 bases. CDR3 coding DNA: TGTGCCAGCAGCCCAAAAGCGGGAGACTACGAGCAGTACTTC. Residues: CASSPKAGDYEQYF.

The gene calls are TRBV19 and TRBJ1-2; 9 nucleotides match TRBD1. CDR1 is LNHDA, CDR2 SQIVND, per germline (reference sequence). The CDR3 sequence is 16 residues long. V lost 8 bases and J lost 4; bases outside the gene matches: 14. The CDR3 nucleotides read TGTGCCAGTTCCATCCGGGACAGGGAGACTCCCTATGGCTACACCTTC. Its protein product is CASSIRDRETPYGYTF.

CDR3: CASMAGPNEQFF. DNA for the CDR3: TGTGCCAGTATGGCAGGGCCCAATGAGCAGTTCTTC. The chain recombines TRBV19 with TRBJ2-1; possible D gene TRBD1, 5 bases. Germline CDR1 is LNHDA and CDR2 is SQIVND (reference sequence). CDR3 length: 12 residues. Trimming pared 7 bases from V and 6 bases from J, leaving 10 bases between.

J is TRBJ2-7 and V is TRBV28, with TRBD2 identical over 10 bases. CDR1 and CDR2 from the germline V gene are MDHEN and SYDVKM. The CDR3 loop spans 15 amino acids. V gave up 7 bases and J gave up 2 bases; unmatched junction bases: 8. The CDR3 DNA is TGTGCCAGCAAAAATAGCGGGAGGAACGCCTACGAGCAGTACTTC. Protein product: CASKNSGRNAYEQYF.

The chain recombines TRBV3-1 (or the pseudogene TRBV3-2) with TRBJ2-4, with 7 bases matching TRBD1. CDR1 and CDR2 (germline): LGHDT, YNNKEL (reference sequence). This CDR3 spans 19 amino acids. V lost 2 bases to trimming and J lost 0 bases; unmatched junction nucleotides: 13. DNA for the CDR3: TGTGCCAGCAGCCAAAAGAGGGGGCGGGTAGCAGTAGCCAAAAACATTCAGTACTTC. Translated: CASSQKRGRVAVAKNIQYF.

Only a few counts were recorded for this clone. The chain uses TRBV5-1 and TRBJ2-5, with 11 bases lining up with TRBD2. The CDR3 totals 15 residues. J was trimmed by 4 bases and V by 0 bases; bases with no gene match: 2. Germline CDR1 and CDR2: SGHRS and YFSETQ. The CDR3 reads CASSLGGTSGETQYF. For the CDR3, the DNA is TGCGCCAGCAGCTTGGGTGGGACTAGCGGAGAGACCCAGTACTTC. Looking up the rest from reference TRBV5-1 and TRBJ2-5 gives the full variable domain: KAGVTQTPRYLIKTRGQQVTLSCSPISGHRSVSWYQQTPGQGLQFLFEYFSETQRNKGNFPGRFSGRQFSNSRSEMNVSTLELGDSALYLCASSLGGTSGETQYFGPGTRLLVL.

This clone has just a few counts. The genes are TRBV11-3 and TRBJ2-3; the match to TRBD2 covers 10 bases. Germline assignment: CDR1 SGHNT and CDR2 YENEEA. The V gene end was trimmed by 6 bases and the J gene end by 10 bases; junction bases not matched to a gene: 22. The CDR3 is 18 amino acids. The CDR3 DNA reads TGTGCCAGCAGTCGGGGGAACCAACTAGCGGGACCGCAAGGGGCGCAGTATTTT. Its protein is CASSRGNQLAGPQGAQYF.

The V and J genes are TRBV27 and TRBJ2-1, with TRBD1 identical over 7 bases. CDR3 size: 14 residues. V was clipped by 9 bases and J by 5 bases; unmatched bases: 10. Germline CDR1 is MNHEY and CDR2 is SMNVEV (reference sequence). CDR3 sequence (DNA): TGTGCCAGTCAGACAGGGTCCTTAAACAATGAGCAGTTCTTC. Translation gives CASQTGSLNNEQFF.

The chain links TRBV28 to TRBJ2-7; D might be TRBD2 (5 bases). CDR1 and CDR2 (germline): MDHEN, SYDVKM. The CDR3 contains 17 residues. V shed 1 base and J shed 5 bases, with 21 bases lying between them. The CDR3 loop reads CASSLLLDLEGIDEQYF. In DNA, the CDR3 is TGTGCCAGCAGTTTATTACTTGATCTAGAGGGTATAGACGAGCAGTACTTC.

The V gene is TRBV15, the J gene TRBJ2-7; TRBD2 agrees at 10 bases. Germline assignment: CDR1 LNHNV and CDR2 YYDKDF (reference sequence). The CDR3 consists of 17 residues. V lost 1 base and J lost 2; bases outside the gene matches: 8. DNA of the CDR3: TGTGCCACCAGCAGAGTGGCTAGCGGGAGTCAAGCCTACGAGCAGTACTTC. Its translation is CATSRVASGSQAYEQYF.

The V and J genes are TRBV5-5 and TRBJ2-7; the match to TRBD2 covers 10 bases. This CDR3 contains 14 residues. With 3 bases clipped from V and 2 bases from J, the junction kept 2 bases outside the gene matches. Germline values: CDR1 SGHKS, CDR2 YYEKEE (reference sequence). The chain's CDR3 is CASSWTSGAYEQYF. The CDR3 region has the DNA TGTGCCAGCAGCTGGACTAGCGGCGCCTACGAGCAGTACTTC.

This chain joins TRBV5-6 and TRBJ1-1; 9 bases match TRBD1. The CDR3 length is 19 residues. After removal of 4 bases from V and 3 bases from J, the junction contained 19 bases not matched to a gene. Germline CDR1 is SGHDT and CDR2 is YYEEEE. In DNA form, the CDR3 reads TGTGCCAGCAGCCCCACAGGGGGCGGAGTCGCCCGATGGGACACTGAAGCTTTCTTT. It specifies CASSPTGGGVARWDTEAFF.

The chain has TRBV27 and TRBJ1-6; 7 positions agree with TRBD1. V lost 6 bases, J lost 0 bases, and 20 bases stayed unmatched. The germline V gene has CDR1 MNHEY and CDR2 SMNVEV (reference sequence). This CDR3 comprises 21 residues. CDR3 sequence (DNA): TGTGCCAGCAGCCCTACCACGGGACAGCTGCTTTTTGGCTCCTATAATTCACCCCTCCACTTT. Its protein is CASSPTTGQLLFGSYNSPLHF.

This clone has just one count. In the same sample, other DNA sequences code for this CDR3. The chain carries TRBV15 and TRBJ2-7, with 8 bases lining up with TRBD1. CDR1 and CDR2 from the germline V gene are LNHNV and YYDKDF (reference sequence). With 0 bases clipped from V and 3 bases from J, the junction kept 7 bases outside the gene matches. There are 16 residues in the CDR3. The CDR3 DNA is TGTGCCACCAGCAGAGAAGGAGGAACAGGGGGCTACGAGCAGTACTTC. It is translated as CATSREGGTGGYEQYF.

The CDR3 DNA follows: TGTGCCAGCAGTCGGAGGGACCACTATGGCTACACCTTC. Translated: CASSRRDHYGYTF. This rearrangement joins TRBV27 to TRBJ1-2; TRBD1 might be the D (5 bases). The germline V and J ends were trimmed by 5 bases and 3 bases, with 10 bases remaining between them. The CDR3 consists of 13 residues. Germline-derived CDR1 and CDR2 are MNHEY and SMNVEV (reference sequence).

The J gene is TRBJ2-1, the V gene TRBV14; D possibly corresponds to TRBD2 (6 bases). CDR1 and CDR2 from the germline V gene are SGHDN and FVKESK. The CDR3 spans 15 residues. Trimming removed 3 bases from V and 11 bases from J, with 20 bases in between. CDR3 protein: CASSHLFQGGLKQFF. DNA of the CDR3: TGTGCCAGCAGCCATCTCTTTCAGGGAGGCTTGAAGCAGTTCTTC.